This T cell receptor beta chain was recovered during a study of blood T cell repertoires in COVID-19. Study context: The United States, Italy and Spain supplied acute and convalescent COVID-19 samples.

The length of the CDR3 is 16 residues. V lost 4 bases to trimming and J lost 8 bases; unmatched junction nucleotides: 12. Germline V gene lookup returns CDR1 SNHLY and CDR2 FYNNEI. The age range of participants was about 18 to 95 years, with residence in about two dozen US areas. Membership in each cohort depended on participant-reported clinical history. Symptom resolution, clearance, or two negative PCRs marked donors in Cohort 3 as recovered. Profiled with immunoSEQ multiplex PCR; TCRdb holds only in-frame clones, not every one. The sample lists 170,000 or so clones, about 90% occurring once. This TCR was recovered from a woman in her late teens or twenties who had recovered from COVID-19. The chain carries TRBV2 and TRBJ2-1; 9 positions agree with TRBD2. Source material: PBMCs or T cells enriched from blood (not recorded which). The CDR3 region is CASSVGGRAVWDEQFF. As DNA, the CDR3 is TGTGCCAGCAGTGTCGGCGGGAGGGCCGTGTGGGATGAGCAGTTCTTC.